This is a list of T cell receptor beta chains from one sample in a study of T cell responses to AZD1222 COVID-19 vaccine. The repertoire was sequenced with immunoSEQ multiplex PCR; TCRdb's copy has only in-frame clones and lacks some. The sample contains some 100,000 clones, more than 75% of which appear only once. The sample consisted of peripheral blood, taken on day 0 of AZD1222 vaccination. Receptor source: an adult in good health. The conserved cysteine and the conserved F or W are not part of the CDR3 here.

v_gene: TRBV6-5; CDR3aa: ASSLRWVDGYEQY
v_gene: TRBV2; CDR3aa: ASQETGTKFRSLH
v_gene: TRBV7-2; CDR3aa: ASSLAGRGETQY
v_gene: TRBV7-8; CDR3aa: ASSLGSETSGGSTDTQY
v_gene: TRBV9; CDR3aa: ASSPPGTAYGYT
v_gene: TRBV19; CDR3aa: ASRVRGNQPQH
v_gene: TRBV11-3; CDR3aa: ASSLVSGWGELF
v_gene: TRBV5-1; CDR3aa: ASSLARAGYSGELF
v_gene: TRBV24-1; CDR3aa: ATSVDGTDTQY
v_gene: TRBV6-4; CDR3aa: ASREPTPNTEAF
v_gene: TRBV9; CDR3aa: ASSSSGRGGNNEQF
v_gene: TRBV10-3; CDR3aa: AGSGGHNEQF
v_gene: TRBV18; CDR3aa: ASSRDSGHEQY
v_gene: TRBV5-1; CDR3aa: ASSLGWDTEAF
v_gene: TRBV19; CDR3aa: ASQRGTGNTIY
v_gene: TRBV7-7; CDR3aa: ASSFSAGTEAF
v_gene: TRBV2; CDR3aa: ASRGTWNGYT
v_gene: TRBV7-2; CDR3aa: ASSLQSRSGANVLT
v_gene: TRBV9; CDR3aa: ASSVVNGQGITEAF
v_gene: TRBV7-9; CDR3aa: ASSDRGGNTEAF
v_gene: TRBV7-2; CDR3aa: ASSSRQGPYEQY
v_gene: TRBV4-3; CDR3aa: ASSQDRPGGSDTQY
v_gene: TRBV28; CDR3aa: ASKKGLGEKLF